This T cell receptor beta chain is from a study of blood T cell repertoires in COVID-19. Study-wide background: Researchers got acute and convalescent COVID-19 samples from the United States, Italy and Spain.

This clone was recorded a few times. The CDR3 runs 14 residues. Germline CDR1 is MNHNS and CDR2 is SASEGT. Trimming cost V 2 bases and J 3 bases, with 10 bases left between them. The data were produced by immunoSEQ multiplex PCR, yet TCRdb's version contains in-frame clones alone and is incomplete. The sample holds under 300,000 clones, 86% seen once. Sequenced sample: peripheral blood. The receptor's source is an older man with acute or convalescent COVID-19. V is TRBV6-1 and J is TRBJ1-2, with a tentative D call TRBD1 (6 bases). The CDR3 loop reads CASSETAGDYGYTF. For the CDR3, the DNA is TGTGCCAGCAGTGAAACGGCAGGGGACTATGGCTACACCTTC.